This T cell receptor (beta chain) comes out of a study of blood T cells in healthy people across ages. For the second PCR, which ran for about 6 to 11 cycles, a sample-barcoded 5' primer and a J-beta primer mix were used. Every individual sample yielded 2.5 million or more paired-end reads (each containing CDR3). TCRdb re-analysed the 5' RACE reads in MiXCR, keeping a single row per CDR3 protein. The sample lists hundreds of thousands of distinct CDR3 sequences; 40% to 45% were seen once. The CDR3 spans 14 residues. Germline V gene sequence: CDR1 ENHRY, CDR2 SYGVKD. V lost 0 bases to trimming and J lost 3 bases, with 5 bases between them. Worth noting for this clonotype: As yet, its antigen is unknown.

Whole-study findings and limits: Older age went with lower TCR beta diversity per million T cells, in a roughly linear way. Total diversity from one million sequenced T cells was likely underestimated.

V usage is TRBV10-3 and J usage is TRBJ2-2, with no clear D. This TCR was recovered from a man older than 75 in good health. Sequenced sample: blood. CDR3 sequence: CAISESVDTGELFF. CDR3 DNA sequence: TGTGCCATCAGTGAGTCGGTGGACACCGGGGAGCTGTTTTTT.